Below, 17 T cell receptor beta chains from the same sample are listed, as sequenced in a study of response to subunit inactivated influenza vaccine. MiXCR, applied by TCRdb to the RT-PCR reads, yields one record per CDR3 protein. The repertoire has approximately 500,000 distinct CDR3 sequences, 12% to 15% of them found once; the top ten carry over 8.5%. The sequencing used PBMCs from blood, collected 12 days after vaccination. The receptors come from a man aged 45-60 years who received an inactivated influenza vaccine.

The chain has TRBV7-2 and TRBJ2-2, with D uncertain. Germline V lookup: CDR1 SGHTA, CDR2 FQGNSA. The CDR3 is 12 residues long. V was cut by 4 bases and J by 7 bases, with 7 bases left in between. CDR3 sequence: CASSSVVGELFF. As DNA, the CDR3 is TGTGCCAGCAGCTCGGTAGTCGGGGAGCTGTTTTTT.

This clonotype appeared a few times. The V call is TRBV5-1, the J call TRBJ2-7; TRBD1 matches 9 bases. The CDR3 has 16 residues. V lost 9 bases and J lost 5; bases outside the gene matches: 18. Germline V gene lookup returns CDR1 SGHRS and CDR2 YFSETQ. This CDR3 is CATANVPGQGFHEQYF. For the CDR3, the DNA is TGCGCCACCGCCAACGTCCCGGGACAGGGTTTCCACGAGCAGTACTTC.

There are many counts of this clonotype. The chain is built from TRBV5-1 and TRBJ2-2, with 9 bases lining up with TRBD1. The CDR3 is made up of 15 amino acids. V was pared by 4 bases and J by 7 bases, with 8 bases of the junction left unmatched. Germline V CDR1 and CDR2: SGHRS, YFSETQ. The CDR3 is CASSQKGQGGGELFF. DNA of the CDR3: TGCGCCAGCAGCCAAAAGGGACAGGGCGGCGGGGAGCTGTTTTTT.

This clonotype occurred a few times. V and J are TRBV30 and TRBJ1-1; D unresolved. V shed 4 bases and J shed 4 bases, with 10 bases lying between them. CDR1 and CDR2 from the germline V gene are GTSNPN and SVGIG (reference sequence). The CDR3 covers 12 residues. The CDR3 coding sequence is TGTGCCTGGACAAAAGGGCCCACTGAAGCTTTCTTT. Protein sequence: CAWTKGPTEAFF.

In DNA, the CDR3 is TGCGCCAGCAGCCAAGAGGCAGGGGGCAACAATGAGCAGTTCTTC. Its translation is CASSQEAGGNNEQFF. The chain recombines TRBV4-3 with TRBJ2-1; TRBD1 aligns across 8 bases. With 0 bases clipped from V and 5 bases from J, the junction kept 3 bases outside the gene matches. CDR3 length: 15 residues. CDR1 and CDR2 (germline): LGHNA, YSLEER.

This clonotype was detected a few times. The CDR3 here is CASSYSGTGSETQYF. CDR3 bases: TGCGCCAGCAGCTATTCCGGGACAGGATCGGAGACCCAGTACTTC. This chain joins TRBV5-1 and TRBJ2-5, with 8 bases matching TRBD1. Germline V lookup: CDR1 SGHRS, CDR2 YFSETQ. There are 15 residues in the CDR3. V was pared by 3 bases and J by 5 bases, with 9 bases of the junction left unmatched.

This clonotype was seen more than once but under ten times. The chain couples TRBV7-2 to TRBJ1-1; no clear D. Germline V gene data show CDR1 as SGHTA and CDR2 as FQGNSA. This CDR3 is 17 amino acids long. Trimming stripped 1 base from V and 1 base from J, with 16 bases between. The CDR3 here is CASSLVASWAENTEAFF. As DNA, the CDR3 is TGTGCCAGCAGCTTAGTAGCCTCCTGGGCAGAGAACACTGAAGCTTTCTTT. Full variable domain (remainder filled in from reference TRBV7-2 and TRBJ1-1): GAGVSQSPSNKVTEKGKDVELRCDPISGHTALYWYRQSLGQGLEFLIYFQGNSAPDKSGLPSDRFSAERTGGSVSTLTIQRTQQEDSAVYLCASSLVASWAENTEAFFGQGTRLTVV.

The chain links TRBV29-1 to TRBJ1-5, with 8 positions matching TRBD1. CDR1 is SQVTM and CDR2 is ANQGSEA in the germline V gene. This CDR3 comprises 13 residues. The V gene end was trimmed by 6 bases and the J gene end by 7 bases; junction bases not matched to a gene: 8. The CDR3 sequence: CSVQGALGQPQHF. As DNA, the CDR3 is TGCAGCGTCCAGGGGGCGCTTGGCCAGCCCCAGCATTTT.

DNA of the CDR3: TGTGCCAGCAGTTACTCGGCTGGTGAATTAGGGCAGTACTTC. This codes for CASSYSAGELGQYF. The chain employs TRBV6-5 and TRBJ2-7; D gene unclear. The V gene's germline CDR1 is MNHEY and CDR2 SVGAGI. There are 14 residues in the CDR3. The ends were cut back, 0 bases at V and 9 bases at J, with 15 bases in the middle.

The rearrangement uses TRBV12-3 or TRBV12-4 and TRBJ2-7; D is undetermined. The CDR3 covers 14 residues. V was shortened by 1 base and J by 0 bases, with 7 bases between the two germline ends. In DNA form, the CDR3 reads TGTGCCAGCAGTTTAGGACATGGCTCCTACGAGCAGTACTTC. Protein: CASSLGHGSYEQYF.

This clonotype has a count of ten or more. CDR3 coding DNA: TGTGCCACCAGCAGAGATCCGGACAGGGGGTCCTACGAGCAGTACTTC. Protein product: CATSRDPDRGSYEQYF. J is TRBJ2-7 and V is TRBV15; 10 bases fit TRBD1. The CDR3 length is 16 residues. V gave up 0 bases and J gave up 1 base; unmatched junction bases: 3. Looked up from germline, CDR1 is LNHNV and CDR2 is YYDKDF (reference sequence).

The V and J genes are TRBV12-5 and TRBJ1-5; 7 bases match TRBD1. Germline CDR1 and CDR2: LGHNT and FRNRAP. Losses at the gene ends were 2 bases for V and 2 bases for J; bases not matched to a gene: 3. The CDR3 loop spans 15 amino acids. The chain's CDR3 is CASGLTTGGNQPQHF. The CDR3 bases are TGTGCTAGTGGTTTGACAACAGGGGGCAATCAGCCCCAGCATTTT.

This clonotype came up a few times. The CDR3 DNA reads as TGCAGCGTTGAAGATAGACTAGCGGCCTACAATGAGCAGTTCTTC. Translated: CSVEDRLAAYNEQFF. V gene TRBV29-1 combines with J gene TRBJ2-1; TRBD2 matches at 9 bases. Germline values: CDR1 SQVTM, CDR2 ANQGSEA. The CDR3 runs 15 residues. V dropped 0 bases and J dropped 2; count of bases not matched to a gene: 2.

The chain carries TRBV7-8 and TRBJ2-3, with 7 nucleotides matching TRBD2. Germline CDR1 is SGHVS and CDR2 is FQNEAQ. The CDR3 extends over 16 amino acids. The V and J ends lost 6 bases and 2 bases, in that order; junction bases with no gene match: 11. CDR3 DNA: TGTGCCAGCAGAACTAATGGGCGGGAGCTCACAGATACGCAGTATTTT. Translating gives CASRTNGRELTDTQYF.

The V call is TRBV18, the J call TRBJ2-5; tentatively, D is TRBD2 (6 bases). Trimming took 0 bases from V and 4 from J, leaving 9 bases between them. Germline assignment: CDR1 KGHSH and CDR2 LQKENI. The CDR3 runs to 14 residues. In DNA form, the CDR3 reads TGTGCCAGCTCACCACCTACTAGCAGAGAGACCCAGTACTTC. This encodes CASSPPTSRETQYF. Together with reference TRBV18 and TRBJ2-5, the CDR3 gives the full variable domain: NAGVMQNPRHLVRRRGQEARLRCSPMKGHSHVYWYRQLPEEGLKFMVYLQKENIIDESGMPKERFSAEFPKEGPSILRIQQVVRGDSAAYFCASSPPTSRETQYFGPGTRLLVL.

This clonotype has a count of ten or more. V is TRBV18 and J is TRBJ2-7; 9 nucleotides agree with TRBD2. Per germline, CDR1 KGHSH and CDR2 LQKENI. With V trimmed by 5 bases and J by 4 bases, 18 bases remained unmatched. The CDR3 covers 18 residues. CDR3 sequence (DNA): TGTGCCAGCTCAAGCCGACGACCGGGACTAGCCCCATCATACGAGCAGTACTTC. This translates into CASSSRRPGLAPSYEQYF.

This clonotype occurred a few times. This sequence joins TRBV7-6 and TRBJ1-1; D possibly corresponds to TRBD1 (6 bases). Trimming left V 2 bases short and J 5 bases short, with 9 bases between. This CDR3 has 13 amino acids. In germline, CDR1 is SGHVS, CDR2 FNYEAQ. The CDR3 coding sequence is TGTGCCAGCAGCTTACGCAGGGGAACTGAAGCTTTCTTT. Protein: CASSLRRGTEAFF.